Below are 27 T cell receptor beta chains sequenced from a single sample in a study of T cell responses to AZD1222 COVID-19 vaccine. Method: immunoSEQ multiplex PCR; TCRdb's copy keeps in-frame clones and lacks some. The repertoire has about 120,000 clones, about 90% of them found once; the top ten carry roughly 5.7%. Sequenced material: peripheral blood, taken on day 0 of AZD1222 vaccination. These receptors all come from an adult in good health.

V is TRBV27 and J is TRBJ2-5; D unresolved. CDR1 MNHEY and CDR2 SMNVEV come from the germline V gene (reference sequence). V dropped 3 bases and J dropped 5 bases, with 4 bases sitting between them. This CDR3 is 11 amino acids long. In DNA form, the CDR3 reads TGTGCCAGCAGTTTTGCGGAGACCCAGTACTTC. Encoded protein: CASSFAETQYF.

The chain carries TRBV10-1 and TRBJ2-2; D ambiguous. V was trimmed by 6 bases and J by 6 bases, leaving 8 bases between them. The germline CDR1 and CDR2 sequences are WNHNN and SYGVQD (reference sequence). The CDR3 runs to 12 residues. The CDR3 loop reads CASSVVSGELFF. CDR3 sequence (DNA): TGCGCCAGCAGCGTAGTTTCCGGGGAGCTGTTTTTT.

This chain's CDR3 is CASSRLDQPQHF. CDR3 sequence (DNA): TGTGCCAGCAGCAGACTCGATCAGCCCCAGCATTTT. The chain has TRBV5-8 and TRBJ1-5; D gene ambiguous. This CDR3 is 12 amino acids long. Germline V gene data show CDR1 as SGHTS and CDR2 as YDEGEE. The ends were cut back, 4 bases at V and 5 bases at J, with 7 bases in the middle.

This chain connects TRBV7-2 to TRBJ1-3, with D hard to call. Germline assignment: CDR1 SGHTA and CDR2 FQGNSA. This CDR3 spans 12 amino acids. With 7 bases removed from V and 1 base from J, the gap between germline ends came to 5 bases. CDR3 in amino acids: CASKISGNTIYF. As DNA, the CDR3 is TGTGCCAGCAAGATTTCTGGAAACACCATATATTTT.

The CDR3 here is CASTGSLAGTDTQYF. CDR3 DNA: TGCGCCAGTACCGGATCACTAGCGGGGACAGATACGCAGTATTTT. The chain uses TRBV10-1 and TRBJ2-3; 10 bases map to TRBD2. After removal of 9 bases from V and 3 bases from J, the junction contained 9 bases not matched to a gene. The length of the CDR3 is 15 residues. Germline loops: CDR1 WNHNN, CDR2 SYGVQD (reference sequence).

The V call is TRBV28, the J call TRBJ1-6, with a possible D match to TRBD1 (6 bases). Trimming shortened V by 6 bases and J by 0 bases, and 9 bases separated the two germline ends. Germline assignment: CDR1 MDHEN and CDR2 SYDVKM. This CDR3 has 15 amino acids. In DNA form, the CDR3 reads TGTGCCAGCAGAACAGGGAGCTCCTATAATTCACCCCTCCACTTT. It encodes CASRTGSSYNSPLHF.

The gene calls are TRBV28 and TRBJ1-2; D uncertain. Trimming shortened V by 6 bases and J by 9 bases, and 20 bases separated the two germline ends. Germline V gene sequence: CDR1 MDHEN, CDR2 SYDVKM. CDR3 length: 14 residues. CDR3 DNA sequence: TGTGCCAGCAGCCCCCGGGAGGGCAGCCTCCGCTACACCTTC. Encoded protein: CASSPREGSLRYTF.

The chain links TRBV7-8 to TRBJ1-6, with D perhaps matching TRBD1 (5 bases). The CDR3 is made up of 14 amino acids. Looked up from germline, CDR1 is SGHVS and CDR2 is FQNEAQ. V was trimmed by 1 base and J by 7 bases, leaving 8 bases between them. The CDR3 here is CASSLGQLNSPLHF. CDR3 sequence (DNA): TGTGCCAGCAGCTTAGGACAGCTAAATTCACCCCTCCACTTT.

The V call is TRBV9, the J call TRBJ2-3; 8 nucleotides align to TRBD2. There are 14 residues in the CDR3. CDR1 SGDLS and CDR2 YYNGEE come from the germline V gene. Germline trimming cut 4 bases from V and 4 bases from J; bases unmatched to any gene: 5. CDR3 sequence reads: CASSRTSQADTQYF. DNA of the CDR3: TGTGCCAGCAGCCGGACTAGCCAGGCAGATACGCAGTATTTT.

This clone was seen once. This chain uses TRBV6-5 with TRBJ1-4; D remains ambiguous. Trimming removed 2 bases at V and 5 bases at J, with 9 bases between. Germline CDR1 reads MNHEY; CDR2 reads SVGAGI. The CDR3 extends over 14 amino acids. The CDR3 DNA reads TGTGCCAGCAGTTACGAAGGTTCCAATGAAAAACTGTTTTTT. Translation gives CASSYEGSNEKLFF.

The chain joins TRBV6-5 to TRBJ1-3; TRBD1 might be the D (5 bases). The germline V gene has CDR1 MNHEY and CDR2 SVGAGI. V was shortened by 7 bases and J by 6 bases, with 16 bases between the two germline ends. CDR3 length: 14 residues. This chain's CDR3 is CASIGRDVENTIYF. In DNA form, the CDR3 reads TGTGCCAGCATCGGGCGGGACGTCGAAAACACCATATATTTT.

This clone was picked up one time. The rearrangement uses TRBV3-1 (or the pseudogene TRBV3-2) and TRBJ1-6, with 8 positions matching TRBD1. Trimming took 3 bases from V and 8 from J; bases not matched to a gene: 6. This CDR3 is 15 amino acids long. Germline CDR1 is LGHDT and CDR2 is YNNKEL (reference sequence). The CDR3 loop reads CASSHQGAGDSPLHF. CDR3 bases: TGTGCCAGCAGCCACCAGGGGGCGGGAGATTCACCCCTCCACTTT.

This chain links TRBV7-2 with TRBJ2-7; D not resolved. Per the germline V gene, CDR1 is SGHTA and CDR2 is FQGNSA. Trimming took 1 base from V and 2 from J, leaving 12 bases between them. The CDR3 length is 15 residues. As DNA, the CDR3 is TGTGCCAGCAGCTTAGACAGCCAAGATGCCTACGAGCAGTACTTC. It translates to CASSLDSQDAYEQYF.

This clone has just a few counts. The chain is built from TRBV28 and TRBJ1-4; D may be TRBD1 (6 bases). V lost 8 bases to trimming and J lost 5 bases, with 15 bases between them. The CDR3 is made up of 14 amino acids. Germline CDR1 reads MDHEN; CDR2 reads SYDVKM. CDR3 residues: CASGSGGGNEKLFF. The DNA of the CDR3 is TGTGCCAGCGGTTCTGGGGGCGGGAATGAAAAACTGTTTTTT. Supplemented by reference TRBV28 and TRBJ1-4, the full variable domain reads DVKVTQSSRYLVKRTGEKVFLECVQDMDHENMFWYRQDPGLGLRLIYFSYDVKMKEKGDIPEGYSVSREKKERFSLILESASTNQTSMYLCASGSGGGNEKLFFGSGTQLSVL.

CDR3 bases: TGCAGTGCCAGTGGAGGGGGGGACAAGCAGCCCCAGCATTTT. This codes for CSASGGGDKQPQHF. The chain couples TRBV20-1 to TRBJ1-5; a weak D match, TRBD1 (6 bases). Germline V gives CDR1 DFQATT, CDR2 SNEGSKA (reference sequence). The CDR3 consists of 14 residues. The V gene lost 6 bases and the J gene lost 7 bases, with 19 bases spanning the gap.

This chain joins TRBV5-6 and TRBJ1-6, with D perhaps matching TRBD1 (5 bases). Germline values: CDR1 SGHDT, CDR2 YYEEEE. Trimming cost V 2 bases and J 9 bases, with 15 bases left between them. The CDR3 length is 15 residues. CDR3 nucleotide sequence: TGTGCCAGCAGCTTAAGGGGAGGGCTTGGTTCACCCCTCCACTTT. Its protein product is CASSLRGGLGSPLHF.

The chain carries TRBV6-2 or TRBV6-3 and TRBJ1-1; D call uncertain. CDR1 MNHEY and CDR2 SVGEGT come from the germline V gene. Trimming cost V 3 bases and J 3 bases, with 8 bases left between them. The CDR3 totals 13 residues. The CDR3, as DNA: TGTGCCAGCAGTTATTTCCCCCACACTGAAGCTTTCTTT. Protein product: CASSYFPHTEAFF.

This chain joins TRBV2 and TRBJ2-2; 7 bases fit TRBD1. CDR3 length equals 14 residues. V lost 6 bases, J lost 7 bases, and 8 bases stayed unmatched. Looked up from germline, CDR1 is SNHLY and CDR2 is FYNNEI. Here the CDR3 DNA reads TGTGCCAGCAGAGCCGGGACAGAGTTCGGGGAGCTGTTTTTT. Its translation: CASRAGTEFGELFF.

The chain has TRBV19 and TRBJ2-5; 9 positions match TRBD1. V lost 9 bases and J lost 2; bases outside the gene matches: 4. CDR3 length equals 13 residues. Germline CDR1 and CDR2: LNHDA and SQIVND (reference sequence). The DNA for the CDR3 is TGTGCCAGCCGGGACAGGGCTCAAGAGACCCAGTACTTC. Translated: CASRDRAQETQYF.

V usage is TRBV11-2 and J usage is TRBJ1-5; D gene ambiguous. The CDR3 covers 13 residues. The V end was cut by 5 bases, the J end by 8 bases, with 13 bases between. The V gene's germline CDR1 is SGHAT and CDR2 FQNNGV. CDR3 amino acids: CASSRREMEPQHF. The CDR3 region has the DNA TGTGCCAGCAGCAGAAGGGAAATGGAGCCCCAGCATTTT.

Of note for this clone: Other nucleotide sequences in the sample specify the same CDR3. The CDR3 nucleotides are TGTGCCAGCAGCCCGGGACAGGGCTATGGCTACACCTTC. It specifies CASSPGQGYGYTF. The chain links TRBV19 to TRBJ1-2; 9 bases agree with TRBD1. V shed 9 bases, J shed 4 bases, and the junction held 6 bases outside the gene matches. Germline CDR1 LNHDA, CDR2 SQIVND (reference sequence). This CDR3 region has 13 residues.

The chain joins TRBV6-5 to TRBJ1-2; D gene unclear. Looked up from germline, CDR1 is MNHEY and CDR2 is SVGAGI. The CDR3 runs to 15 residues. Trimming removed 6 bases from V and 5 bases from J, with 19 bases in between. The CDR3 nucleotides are TGTGCCAGCAGCTGGGCGGTTCAGGATCCTTATGGCTACACCTTC. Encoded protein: CASSWAVQDPYGYTF.

CDR3: CASSIQGDQPQHF. The CDR3 DNA follows: TGTGCCAGCAGTATTCAGGGCGATCAGCCCCAGCATTTT. This chain uses TRBV6-2 or TRBV6-3 with TRBJ1-5; possibly TRBD1 for D (5 bases). From germline, CDR1 is MNHEY and CDR2 SVGEGT. Trimming cost V 5 bases and J 5 bases, with 10 bases left between them. CDR3 length: 13 amino acids.

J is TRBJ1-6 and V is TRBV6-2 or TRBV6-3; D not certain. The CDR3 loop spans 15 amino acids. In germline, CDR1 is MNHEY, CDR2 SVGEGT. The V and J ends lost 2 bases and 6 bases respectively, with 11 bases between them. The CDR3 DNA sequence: TGTGCCAGCAGTTACATACCGACGGGTAATTCACCCCTCCACTTT. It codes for CASSYIPTGNSPLHF.

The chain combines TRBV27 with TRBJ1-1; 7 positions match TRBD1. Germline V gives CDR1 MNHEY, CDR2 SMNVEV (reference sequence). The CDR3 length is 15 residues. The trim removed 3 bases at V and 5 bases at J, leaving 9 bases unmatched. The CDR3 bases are TGTGCCAGCAGTTTTCAGGGGGGCGAACGGACTGAAGCTTTCTTT. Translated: CASSFQGGERTEAFF.

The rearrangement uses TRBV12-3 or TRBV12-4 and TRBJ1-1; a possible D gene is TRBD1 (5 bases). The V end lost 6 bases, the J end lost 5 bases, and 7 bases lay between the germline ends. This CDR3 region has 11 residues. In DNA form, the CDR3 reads TGTGCCAGCAGCCGACAGACTGAAGCTTTCTTT. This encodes CASSRQTEAFF.

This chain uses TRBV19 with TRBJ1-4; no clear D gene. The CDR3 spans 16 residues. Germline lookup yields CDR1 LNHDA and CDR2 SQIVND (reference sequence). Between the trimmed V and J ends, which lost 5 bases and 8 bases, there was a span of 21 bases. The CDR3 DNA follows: TGTGCCAGTAGTGCCTCCCGGAGTTATAGTCGGGAAAAACTGTTTTTT. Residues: CASSASRSYSREKLFF. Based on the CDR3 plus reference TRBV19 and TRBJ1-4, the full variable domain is DGGITQSPKYLFRKEGQNVTLSCEQNLNHDAMYWYRQDPGQGLRLIYYSQIVNDFQKGDIAEGYSVSREKKESFPLTVTSAQKNPTAFYLCASSASRSYSREKLFFGSGTQLSVL.